The clone carrying this T cell receptor (beta chain) was counted ten times or more. The sample is drawn from a study of regulatory T cells in long-lasting Graves disease. iRepertoire HTBI primers and Arm-PCR of CDR3 regions built TCR beta libraries. TCRdb fed the multiplex PCR reads into MiXCR, producing one record per CDR3 protein. The sample carries 400,000 to 500,000 distinct CDR3 sequences, 15% recorded once. Sample time point: newly diagnosed GD, antithyroid drugs for less than 3 months. Following extraction of RNA from PBMCs, that RNA was used to make the TCR library. The authors drew 9 to 9.5 milliliters of peripheral blood into EDTA tubes. Germline CDR1 is MDHEN and CDR2 is SYDVKM. The CDR3 covers 14 residues. Trimming stripped 1 base from V and 5 bases from J, with 12 bases between. This sample was also put to use in a study of T cells in Graves' hyperthyroidism and ophthalmopathy. Per that paper: Stable hyperthyroidism: no ophthalmopathy progression over 18 months of follow-up. Initially, a first-round RT-PCR of the TCR CDR3 employed the HTBI primer set.

The sample in question was peripheral blood mononuclear cells (PBMCs), obtained at new diagnosis, from a patient treated with antithyroid drugs. The origin of this receptor is a woman aged 40 to 50 with Graves disease. The rearrangement uses TRBV28 and TRBJ2-7; the D is unclear. Here the CDR3 reads CASSLFTEEDEQYF. CDR3 DNA sequence: TGTGCCAGCAGTTTATTCACCGAAGAGGACGAGCAGTACTTC.